This TCR beta chain was recovered during a study of control samples from healthy donors and cancer patients. Data came from immunoSEQ multiplex PCR; TCRdb stores just in-frame clones and leaves some out. The sample lists 170,000 or so clones, about 94% occurring once. This CDR3 spans 15 amino acids. Trimming removed 7 bases at V and 3 bases at J, with 17 bases between. Germline V lookup: CDR1 MNHEY, CDR2 SVGAGI. The specimen was blood. The chain has TRBV6-5 and TRBJ2-3, with D possibly called TRBD1 or TRBD2 (6 bases each). The receptor was isolated from a woman aged 35 to 49 in good health. The CDR3 spells CASTFGGDSTDTQYF. For the CDR3, the DNA is TGTGCCAGCACCTTCGGGGGCGATTCAACAGATACGCAGTATTTT.